This T cell receptor (beta chain) was identified during a study of response to subunit inactivated influenza vaccine. Regarding the study as a whole: Only a handful of new T cells, the authors suggested, are recruited with each seasonal influenza vaccination.

V dropped 0 bases and J dropped 4 bases, with 9 bases sitting between them. Germline values: CDR1 MNHEY, CDR2 SVGAGI. The CDR3 runs to 14 residues. TCRdb itself ran the RT-PCR reads through MiXCR, one entry per CDR3 protein. The table lists 500,000 or so distinct CDR3 sequences, about a tenth of them singletons. Comment on this clonotype: The antigen is unknown.

This sequence originates from a man aged 45 to 65 who received an inactivated influenza vaccine. The V gene is TRBV6-5, the J gene TRBJ1-2; D unresolved. This specimen consisted of PBMCs from blood, obtained more than 35 days after vaccination. CDR3 DNA: TGTGCCAGCAGTTACTCTGAAGGAGGCTATGGCTACACCTTC. Translation: CASSYSEGGYGYTF.